These T cell receptor beta chains were read from a single sample in a study of graft-versus-host responses after intestinal transplantation. Their antigen targets remain unknown. TCRdb's copy holds only in-frame clones and misses some; the assay was immunoSEQ multiplex PCR. The sample lists some 80,000 clones; approximately 90% were seen once. The source was unstimulated CD8+ T cells sorted from spleen or lymph node cells, collected before transplant. These receptors all come from a human donor who was the organ donor for an intestinal transplant. Each CDR3 is given with its conserved first and last residue. Each record gives: CDR3 protein, CDR3 DNA, D gene, clone size, V gene, J gene. The D gene is left open where the match is weak. Size is stated for part of the rows, as once, few or many counts, or as a class when the clone is expanded.

cdr3_aa: CSVKSGQENSPLHF
cdr3_nt: TGCAGCGTTAAAAGTGGACAGGAAAATTCACCCCTCCACTTT
d_call: TRBD1
clone_size: .
v_call: TRBV29-1
j_call: TRBJ1-6

cdr3_aa: CASSPRAGGYEQYF
cdr3_nt: TGCGCCAGCAGCCCACGAGCGGGGGGCTACGAGCAGTACTTC
d_call: TRBD2
clone_size: .
v_call: TRBV4-1
j_call: TRBJ2-7

cdr3_aa: CASSSADYTEAFF
cdr3_nt: TGTGCCAGCAGCTCAGCGGACTACACTGAAGCTTTCTTT
d_call: .
clone_size: .
v_call: TRBV11-2
j_call: TRBJ1-1

cdr3_aa: CASSSGLAYEQYF
cdr3_nt: TGTGCCAGTAGTTCCGGGCTGGCCTACGAGCAGTACTTC
d_call: .
clone_size: .
v_call: TRBV19
j_call: TRBJ2-7

cdr3_aa: CASSLLSSGGNEQFF
cdr3_nt: TGCGCCAGCAGCTTGTTGTCTAGCGGGGGGAATGAGCAGTTCTTC
d_call: TRBD2
clone_size: .
v_call: TRBV5-1
j_call: TRBJ2-1

cdr3_aa: CASSLRGAGLDSPLHF
cdr3_nt: TGCGCCAGCAGCTTAAGGGGCGCCGGGTTGGATTCACCCCTCCACTTT
d_call: .
clone_size: .
v_call: TRBV5-1
j_call: TRBJ1-6

cdr3_aa: CASSLERGGEYGYTF
cdr3_nt: TGCGCCAGCAGCTTGGAGAGAGGGGGCGAGTATGGCTACACCTTC
d_call: TRBD1
clone_size: once
v_call: TRBV5-1
j_call: TRBJ1-2

cdr3_aa: CASSSQAGVITDTQYF
cdr3_nt: TGTGCCAGCAGCTCCCAAGCGGGGGTGATCACAGATACGCAGTATTTT
d_call: TRBD2
clone_size: .
v_call: TRBV13
j_call: TRBJ2-3

cdr3_aa: CASSQDRSTGELFF
cdr3_nt: TGCGCCAGCAGCCAGGACAGGAGTACCGGGGAGCTGTTTTTT
d_call: TRBD1
clone_size: .
v_call: TRBV4-1
j_call: TRBJ2-2

cdr3_aa: CACGTGGFGELFF
cdr3_nt: TGTGCCTGCGGGACAGGGGGCTTCGGGGAGCTGTTTTTT
d_call: TRBD1
clone_size: .
v_call: TRBV30
j_call: TRBJ2-2

cdr3_aa: CASSLTASWETQYF
cdr3_nt: TGTGCCAGCAGCTTAACAGCCAGTTGGGAGACCCAGTACTTC
d_call: .
clone_size: .
v_call: TRBV7-9
j_call: TRBJ2-5

cdr3_aa: CASSPSLGSTDTQYF
cdr3_nt: TGTGCCAGCAGTCCCTCGTTGGGTAGCACAGATACGCAGTATTTT
d_call: .
clone_size: .
v_call: TRBV27
j_call: TRBJ2-3

cdr3_aa: CASSEAEAFF
cdr3_nt: TGTGCCAGCAGTGAGGCTGAAGCTTTCTTT
d_call: .
clone_size: .
v_call: TRBV6-5
j_call: TRBJ1-1

cdr3_aa: CASSGGEPNEQYF
cdr3_nt: TGCGCCAGCAGCGGGGGAGAACCCAACGAGCAGTACTTC
d_call: .
clone_size: .
v_call: TRBV5-1
j_call: TRBJ2-7

cdr3_aa: CASSPAGGGAPDTQYF
cdr3_nt: TGCGCCAGCAGCCCCGCTGGAGGGGGGGCTCCAGATACGCAGTATTTT
d_call: .
clone_size: once
v_call: TRBV4-1
j_call: TRBJ2-3

cdr3_aa: CSVENPQASTDTQYF
cdr3_nt: TGCAGCGTTGAAAACCCACAAGCTAGCACAGATACGCAGTATTTT
d_call: .
clone_size: .
v_call: TRBV29-1
j_call: TRBJ2-3

cdr3_aa: CASGPGAESNQPQHF
cdr3_nt: TGTGCTAGTGGTCCGGGCGCGGAGAGCAATCAGCCCCAGCATTTT
d_call: .
clone_size: .
v_call: TRBV12-5
j_call: TRBJ1-5

cdr3_aa: CASRKPGYTGELFF
cdr3_nt: TGTGCCAGTCGTAAACCGGGGTACACCGGGGAGCTGTTTTTT
d_call: .
clone_size: .
v_call: TRBV19
j_call: TRBJ2-2

cdr3_aa: CATSYTDTQYF
cdr3_nt: TGTGCCACCAGTTACACAGATACGCAGTATTTT
d_call: .
clone_size: .
v_call: TRBV27
j_call: TRBJ2-3

cdr3_aa: CASSILLWGANNEQFF
cdr3_nt: TGTGCCAGCAGCATCCTATTGTGGGGGGCAAACAATGAGCAGTTCTTC
d_call: .
clone_size: .
v_call: TRBV13
j_call: TRBJ2-1